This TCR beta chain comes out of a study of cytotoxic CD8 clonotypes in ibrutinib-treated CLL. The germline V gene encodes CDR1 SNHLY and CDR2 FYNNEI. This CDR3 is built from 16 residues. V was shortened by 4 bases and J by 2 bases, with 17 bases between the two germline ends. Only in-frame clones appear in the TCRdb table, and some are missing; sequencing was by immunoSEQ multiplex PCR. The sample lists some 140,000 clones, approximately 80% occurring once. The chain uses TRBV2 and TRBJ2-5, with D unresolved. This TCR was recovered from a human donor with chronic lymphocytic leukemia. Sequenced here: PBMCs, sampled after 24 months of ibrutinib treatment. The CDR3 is CASSASRTAFQETQYF. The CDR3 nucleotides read TGTGCCAGCAGTGCCTCAAGGACGGCCTTTCAAGAGACCCAGTACTTC.